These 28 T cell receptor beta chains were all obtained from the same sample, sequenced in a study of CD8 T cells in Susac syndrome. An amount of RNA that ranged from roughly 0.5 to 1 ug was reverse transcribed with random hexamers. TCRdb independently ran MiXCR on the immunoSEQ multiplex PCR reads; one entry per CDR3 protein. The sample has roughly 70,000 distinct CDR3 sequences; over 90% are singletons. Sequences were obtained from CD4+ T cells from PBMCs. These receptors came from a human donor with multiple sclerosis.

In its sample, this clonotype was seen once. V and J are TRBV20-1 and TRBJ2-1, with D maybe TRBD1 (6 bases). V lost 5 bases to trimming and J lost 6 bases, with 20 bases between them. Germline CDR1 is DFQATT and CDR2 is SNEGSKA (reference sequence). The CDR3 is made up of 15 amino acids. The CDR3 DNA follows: TGCAGTGCTGACCACTCAGGGGTCGGCCTCAATGAGCAGTTCTTC. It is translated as CSADHSGVGLNEQFF.

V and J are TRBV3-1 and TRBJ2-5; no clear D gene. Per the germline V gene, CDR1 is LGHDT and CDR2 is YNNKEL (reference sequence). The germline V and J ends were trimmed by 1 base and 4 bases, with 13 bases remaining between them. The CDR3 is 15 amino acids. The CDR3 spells CASSQVNGRGETQYF. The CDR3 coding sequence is TGTGCCAGCAGCCAAGTGAACGGCCGAGGAGAGACCCAGTACTTC.

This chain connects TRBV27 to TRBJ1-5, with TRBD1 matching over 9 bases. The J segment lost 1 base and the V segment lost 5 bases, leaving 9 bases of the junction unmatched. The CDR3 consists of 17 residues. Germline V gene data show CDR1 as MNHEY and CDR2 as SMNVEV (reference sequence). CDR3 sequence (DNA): TGTGCCAGCAGTGCGATTCCCGGGACAGGGAGCAATCAGCCCCAGCATTTT. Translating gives CASSAIPGTGSNQPQHF.

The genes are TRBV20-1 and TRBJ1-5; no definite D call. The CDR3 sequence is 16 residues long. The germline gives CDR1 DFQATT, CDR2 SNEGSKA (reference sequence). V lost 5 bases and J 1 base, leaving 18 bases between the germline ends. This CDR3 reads CSAGSAQKRSNQPQHF. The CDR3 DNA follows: TGCAGTGCTGGGAGCGCTCAAAAGAGGAGCAATCAGCCCCAGCATTTT.

The CDR3 DNA reads TGTGCCAGCAGCTTACGAGCAGCGGGAGGGGAGACCCAGTACTTC. Amino acids: CASSLRAAGGETQYF. V gene TRBV7-9 combines with J gene TRBJ2-5, with TRBD2 matching over 10 bases. The CDR3 totals 15 residues. Germline CDR1 SEHNR, CDR2 FQNEAQ (reference sequence). J lost 5 bases, V lost 2 bases, and 5 bases had no gene match.

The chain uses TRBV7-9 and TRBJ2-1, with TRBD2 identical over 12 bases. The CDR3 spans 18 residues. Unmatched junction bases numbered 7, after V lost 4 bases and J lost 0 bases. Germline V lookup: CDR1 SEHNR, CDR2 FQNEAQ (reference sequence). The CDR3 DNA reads TGTGCCAGCAGCTCGGTCGGGACTAGCGGGCGCTCCTACAATGAGCAGTTCTTC. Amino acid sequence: CASSSVGTSGRSYNEQFF.

The CDR3 here is CASSLDRDSGANVLTF. In DNA, the CDR3 is TGTGCCAGCAGCTTAGACAGGGACTCTGGGGCCAACGTCCTGACTTTC. The rearrangement uses TRBV5-4 and TRBJ2-6, with 7 positions matching TRBD1. Germline loops: CDR1 SGHNT, CDR2 YYREEE (reference sequence). There are 16 residues in the CDR3. J gave up 0 bases and V 2 bases, and 2 bases lay outside the gene matches. The full variable domain, its missing parts supplied by reference TRBV5-4 and TRBJ2-6, is ETGVTQSPTHLIKTRGQQVTLRCSSQSGHNTVSWYQQALGQGPQFIFQYYREEENGRGNFPPRFSGLQFPNYSSELNVNALELDDSALYLCASSLDRDSGANVLTFGAGSRLTVL.

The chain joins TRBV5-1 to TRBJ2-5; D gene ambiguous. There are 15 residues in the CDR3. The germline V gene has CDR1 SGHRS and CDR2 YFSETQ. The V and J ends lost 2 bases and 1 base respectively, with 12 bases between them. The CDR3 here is CASSFQVGSQETQYF. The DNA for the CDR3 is TGCGCCAGCAGCTTCCAAGTCGGTTCCCAAGAGACCCAGTACTTC.

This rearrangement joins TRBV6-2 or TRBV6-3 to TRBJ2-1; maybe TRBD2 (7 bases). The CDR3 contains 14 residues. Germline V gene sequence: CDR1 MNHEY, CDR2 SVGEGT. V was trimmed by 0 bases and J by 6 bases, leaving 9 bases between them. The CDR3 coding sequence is TGTGCCAGCAGTTACTCGAGGGGGGGCAATGAGCAGTTCTTC. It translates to CASSYSRGGNEQFF.

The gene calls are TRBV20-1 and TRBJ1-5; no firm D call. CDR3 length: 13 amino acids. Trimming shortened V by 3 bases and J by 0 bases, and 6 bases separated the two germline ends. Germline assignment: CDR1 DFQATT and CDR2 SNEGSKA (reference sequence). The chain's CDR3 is CSASVNSNQPQHF. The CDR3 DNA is TGCAGTGCTAGTGTTAATAGCAATCAGCCCCAGCATTTT.

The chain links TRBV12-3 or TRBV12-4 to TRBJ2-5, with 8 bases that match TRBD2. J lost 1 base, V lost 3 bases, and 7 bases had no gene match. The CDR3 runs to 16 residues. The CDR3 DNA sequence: TGTGCCAGCAGTTTGGTCAGCGGGGGTTTCCAAGAGACCCAGTACTTC. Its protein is CASSLVSGGFQETQYF.

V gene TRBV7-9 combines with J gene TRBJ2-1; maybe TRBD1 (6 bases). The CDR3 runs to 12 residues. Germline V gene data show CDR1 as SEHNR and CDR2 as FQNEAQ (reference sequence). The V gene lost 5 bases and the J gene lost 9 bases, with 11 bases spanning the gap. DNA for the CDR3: TGTGCCAGCAGCCAAACAGGGAGTGAGCAGTTCTTC. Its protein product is CASSQTGSEQFF.

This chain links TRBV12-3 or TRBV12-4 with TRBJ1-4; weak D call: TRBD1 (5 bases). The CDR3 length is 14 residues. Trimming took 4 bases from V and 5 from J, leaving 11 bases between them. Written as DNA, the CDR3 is TGTGCCAGCAGTTACGACAGACCAAATGAAAAACTGTTTTTT. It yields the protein CASSYDRPNEKLFF.

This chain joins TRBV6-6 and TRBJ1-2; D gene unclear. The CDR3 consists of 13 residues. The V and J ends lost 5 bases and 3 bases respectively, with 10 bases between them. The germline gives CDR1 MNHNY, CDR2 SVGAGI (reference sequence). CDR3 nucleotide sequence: TGTGCCAGCAGTCCGTCGGGGTACTATGGCTACACCTTC. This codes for CASSPSGYYGYTF.

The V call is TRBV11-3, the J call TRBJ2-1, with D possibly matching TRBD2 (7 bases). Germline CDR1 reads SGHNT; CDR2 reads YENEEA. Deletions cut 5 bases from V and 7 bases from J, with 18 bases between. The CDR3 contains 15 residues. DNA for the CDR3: TGTGCCAGCAGCCCCCTCCGGGGGGCCGGGAATGAGCAGTTCTTC. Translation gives CASSPLRGAGNEQFF.

The CDR3 DNA follows: TGTGCCAGCAGCCGAACAGGGGTTGGCGAGCAGTACTTC. This translates into CASSRTGVGEQYF. V usage is TRBV6-5 and J usage is TRBJ2-7; TRBD1 matches 7 bases. The CDR3 extends over 13 amino acids. Germline V gene sequence: CDR1 MNHEY, CDR2 SVGAGI. J gave up 6 bases and V 6 bases, and 8 bases lay outside the gene matches.

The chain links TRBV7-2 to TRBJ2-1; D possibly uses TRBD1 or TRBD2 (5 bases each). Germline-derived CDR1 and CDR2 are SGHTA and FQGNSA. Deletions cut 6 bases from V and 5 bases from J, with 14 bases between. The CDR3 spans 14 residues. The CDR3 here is CASSSAGAHNEQFF. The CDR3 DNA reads TGTGCCAGCAGTTCAGCCGGGGCCCACAATGAGCAGTTCTTC.

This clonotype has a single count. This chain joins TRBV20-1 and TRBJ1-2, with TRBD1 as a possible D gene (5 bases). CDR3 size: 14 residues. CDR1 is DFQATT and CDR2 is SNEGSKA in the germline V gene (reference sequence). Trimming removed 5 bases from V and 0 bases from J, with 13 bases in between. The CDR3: CSAPFPTANYGYTF. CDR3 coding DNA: TGCAGTGCTCCGTTTCCGACAGCTAACTATGGCTACACCTTC.

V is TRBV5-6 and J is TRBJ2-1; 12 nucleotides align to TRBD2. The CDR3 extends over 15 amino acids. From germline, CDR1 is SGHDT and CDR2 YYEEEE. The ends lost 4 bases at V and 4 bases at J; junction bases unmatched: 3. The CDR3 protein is CASSRGLAGYNEQFF. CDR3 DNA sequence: TGTGCCAGCAGCCGCGGACTAGCGGGGTACAATGAGCAGTTCTTC.

CDR3 protein: CASSHGTGEFEAFF. The CDR3 bases are TGTGCCAGCAGCCACGGGACAGGGGAATTTGAAGCTTTCTTT. The chain carries TRBV3-1 and TRBJ1-1, with 10 bases identical to TRBD1. With V trimmed by 3 bases and J by 7 bases, 5 bases remained unmatched. CDR1 is LGHDT, CDR2 YNNKEL, per germline (reference sequence). CDR3 length: 14 residues.

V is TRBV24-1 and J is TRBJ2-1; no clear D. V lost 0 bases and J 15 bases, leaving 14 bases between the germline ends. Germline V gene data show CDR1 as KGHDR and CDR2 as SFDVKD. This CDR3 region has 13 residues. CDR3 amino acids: CATSDLRDAIRFF. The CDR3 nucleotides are TGTGCCACCAGTGATTTGCGCGACGCCATCCGGTTCTTC.

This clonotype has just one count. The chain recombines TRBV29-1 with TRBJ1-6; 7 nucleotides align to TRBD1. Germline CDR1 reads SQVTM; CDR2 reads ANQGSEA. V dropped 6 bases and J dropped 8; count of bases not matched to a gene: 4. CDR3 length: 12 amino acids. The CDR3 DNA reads TGCAGCGTCCGCACAGGGGATTCACCCCTCCACTTT. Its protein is CSVRTGDSPLHF. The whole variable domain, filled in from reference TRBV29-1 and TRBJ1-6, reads SAVISQKPSRDICQRGTSLTIQCQVDSQVTMMFWYRQQPGQSLTLIATANQGSEATYESGFVIDKFPISRPNLTFSTLTVSNMSPEDSSIYLCSVRTGDSPLHFGNGTRLTVT.

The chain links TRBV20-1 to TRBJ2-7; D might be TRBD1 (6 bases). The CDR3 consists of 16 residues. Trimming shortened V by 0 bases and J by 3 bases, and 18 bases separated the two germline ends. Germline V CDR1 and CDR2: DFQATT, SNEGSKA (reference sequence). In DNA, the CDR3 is TGCAGTGCTAGAGATCTTGGAGCCCAGGGGCTCTACGAGCAGTACTTC. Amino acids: CSARDLGAQGLYEQYF.

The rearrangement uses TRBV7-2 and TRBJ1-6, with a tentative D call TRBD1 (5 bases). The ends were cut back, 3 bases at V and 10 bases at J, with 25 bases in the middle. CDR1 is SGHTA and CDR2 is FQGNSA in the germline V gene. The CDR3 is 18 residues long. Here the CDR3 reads CASSLSPPGQGLRSPLHF. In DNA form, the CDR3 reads TGTGCCAGCAGCTTGTCCCCGCCAGGGCAGGGACTTAGATCACCCCTCCACTTT. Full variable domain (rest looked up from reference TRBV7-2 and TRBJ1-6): GAGVSQSPSNKVTEKGKDVELRCDPISGHTALYWYRQSLGQGLEFLIYFQGNSAPDKSGLPSDRFSAERTGGSVSTLTIQRTQQEDSAVYLCASSLSPPGQGLRSPLHFGNGTRLTVT.

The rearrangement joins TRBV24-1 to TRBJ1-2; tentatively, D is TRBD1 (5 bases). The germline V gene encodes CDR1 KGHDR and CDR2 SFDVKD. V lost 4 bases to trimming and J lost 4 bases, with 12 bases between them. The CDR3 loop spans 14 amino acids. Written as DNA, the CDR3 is TGTGCCACCAGTGACTTCGACAGATCCTATGGCTACACCTTC. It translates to CATSDFDRSYGYTF.

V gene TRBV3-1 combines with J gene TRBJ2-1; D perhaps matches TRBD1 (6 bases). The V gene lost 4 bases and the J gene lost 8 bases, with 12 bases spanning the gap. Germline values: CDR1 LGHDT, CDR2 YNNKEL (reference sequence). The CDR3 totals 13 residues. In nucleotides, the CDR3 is TGTGCCAGCAGCCGAAACAGGGTGGATGAGCAGTTCTTC. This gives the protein CASSRNRVDEQFF.

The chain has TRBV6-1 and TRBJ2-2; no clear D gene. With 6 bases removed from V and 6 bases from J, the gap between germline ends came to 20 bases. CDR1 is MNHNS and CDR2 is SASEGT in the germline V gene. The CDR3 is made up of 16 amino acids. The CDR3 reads CASRRQELPTAGELFF. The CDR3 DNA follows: TGTGCCAGCAGGCGGCAGGAACTCCCGACCGCCGGGGAGCTGTTTTTT.

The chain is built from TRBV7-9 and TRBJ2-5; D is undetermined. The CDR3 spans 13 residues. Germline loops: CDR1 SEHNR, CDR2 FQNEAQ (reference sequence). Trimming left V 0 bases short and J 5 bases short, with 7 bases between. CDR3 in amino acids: CASSLAGRETQYF. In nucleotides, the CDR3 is TGTGCCAGCAGCTTAGCAGGTCGGGAGACCCAGTACTTC.